This T cell receptor (beta chain) was identified during a study of cytomegalovirus exposure and HLA in healthy donors. The wider study: Researchers previously reported finding just under 120 million unique TCR beta sequences from roughly 200 million T cells. The study, taken as a whole, reports: TRBV6-2, TRBV6-3 and some other V segments were excluded as indistinguishable. Across donors, presence/absence analyses took sequencing depth to be roughly uniform.

CDR1 is SGHDT and CDR2 is YYEEEE in the germline V gene. V lost 0 bases and J 5 bases, leaving 14 bases between the germline ends. The length of the CDR3 is 15 residues. PCR employed 60 Vbeta and 13 Jbeta primers. The assay was immunoSEQ multiplex PCR, and TCRdb's table has in-frame clones only and misses some. The data show 200,000 or so clones, roughly 80% seen once. Concerning this clone itself: Its antigen is unknown.

The chain carries TRBV5-6 and TRBJ1-1; TRBD1 is a possible D gene (5 bases). Material for sequencing was PBMCs. The TCR sequence derives from a man between 50 and 59 years old in good health and CMV-seronegative. DNA of the CDR3: TGTGCCAGCAGCTTGGGCCGTCAGGGCCGGACTGAAGCTTTCTTT. Residues: CASSLGRQGRTEAFF.